This T cell receptor (beta chain) was sequenced during a study of blood T cells in healthy people across ages. The CDR3 is 15 amino acids. Germline CDR1 reads LGHNA; CDR2 reads YSLEER. It was with a sample-barcoded 5' primer and a J-beta primer mix that a second PCR of roughly 7 to 11 cycles was run. TCRdb recomputed calls from the 5' RACE reads with MiXCR, one row per CDR3 protein. The sample carries hundreds of thousands of distinct CDR3 sequences, approximately 43% recorded once. A word on this clonotype: This may stem from a read error, because a much larger clone lies one nucleotide away.

Sequencing was performed on blood. The gene calls are TRBV4-3 and TRBJ2-1; unclear D gene. The DNA end favors TRBJ2-7, so the J call may be wrong. The TCR was taken from a woman in her sixties or seventies in good health. CDR3 DNA: TGCGCCAGCAGTAGAATAGCTGACCCCTACAATGAGCAGTACTTC. Protein: CASSRIADPYNEQYF.